The T cell receptor (beta chain) described here comes from a study of identical twins. Overall study results and limits: Analyses of zero insertions could, in part, be confounded by invariant MAIT and iNKT cells. For monozygotic twins, models underestimated out-of-frame TCR alpha sharing. Carriage of fewer insertions was seen in abundant cord blood beta clonotypes, whereas memory repertoires showed none.

V was shortened by 1 base and J by 6 bases, with 9 bases between the two germline ends. From germline, CDR1 is MNHEY and CDR2 SVGAGI. CDR3 size: 13 residues. TCRdb re-called the 5' RACE reads with MiXCR, one entry per CDR3 protein. The sample holds hundreds of thousands of distinct CDR3 sequences, more than 20% seen once. Regarding this clonotype: The antigen is not known.

Separately, the same data were catalogued under a study of yellow fever vaccine responses in identical twins.

Sequencing was done on a sample of CD4+ T cells sorted from blood. The sequence came from a woman in her late teens or twenties in good health. V is TRBV6-5 and J is TRBJ2-5, with D perhaps TRBD1 or TRBD2 (5 bases each). CDR3 amino acids: CASSYLGTKTQYF. CDR3 DNA: TGTGCCAGCAGTTACTTGGGGACGAAGACCCAGTACTTC.